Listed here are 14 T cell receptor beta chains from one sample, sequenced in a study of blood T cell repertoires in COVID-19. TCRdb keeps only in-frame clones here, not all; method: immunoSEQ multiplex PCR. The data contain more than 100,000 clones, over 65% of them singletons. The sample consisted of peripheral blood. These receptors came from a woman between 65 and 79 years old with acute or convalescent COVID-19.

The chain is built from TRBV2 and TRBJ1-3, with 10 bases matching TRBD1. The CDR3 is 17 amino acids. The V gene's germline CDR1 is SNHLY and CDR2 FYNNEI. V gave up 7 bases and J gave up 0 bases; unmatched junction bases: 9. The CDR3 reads CASISGQGIFSGNTIYF. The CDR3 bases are TGTGCCAGCATTTCGGGACAGGGGATTTTCTCTGGAAACACCATATATTTT.

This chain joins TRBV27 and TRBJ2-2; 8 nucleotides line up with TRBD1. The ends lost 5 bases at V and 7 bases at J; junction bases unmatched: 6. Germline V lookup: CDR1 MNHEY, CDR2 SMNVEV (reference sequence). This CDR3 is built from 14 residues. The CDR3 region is CASSPGQGGGELFF. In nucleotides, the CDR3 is TGTGCCAGCAGTCCCGGACAGGGCGGCGGGGAGCTGTTTTTT.

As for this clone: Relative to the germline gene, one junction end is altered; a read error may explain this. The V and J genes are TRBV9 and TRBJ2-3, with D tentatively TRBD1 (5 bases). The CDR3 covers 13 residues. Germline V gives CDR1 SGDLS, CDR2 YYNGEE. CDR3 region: CASSVPDTNTQYF. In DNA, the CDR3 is TGTGCCAGCAGCGTCCCGGACACAAATACGCAGTATTTT. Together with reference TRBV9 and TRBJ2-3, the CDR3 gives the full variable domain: DSGVTQTPKHLITATGQRVTLRCSPRSGDLSVYWYQQSLDQGLQFLIQYYNGEERAKGNILERFSAQQFPDLHSELNLSSLELGDSALYFCASSVPDTNTQYFGPGTRLTVL.

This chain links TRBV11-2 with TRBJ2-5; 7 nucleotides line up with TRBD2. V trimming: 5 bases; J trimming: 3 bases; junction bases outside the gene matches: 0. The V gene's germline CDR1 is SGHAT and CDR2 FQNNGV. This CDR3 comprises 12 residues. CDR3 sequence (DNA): TGTGCCAGCAGCCGGGGGGAAGAGACCCAGTACTTC. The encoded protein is CASSRGEETQYF. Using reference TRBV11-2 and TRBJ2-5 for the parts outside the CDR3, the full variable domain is EAGVAQSPRYKIIEKRQSVAFWCNPISGHATLYWYQQILGQGPKLLIQFQNNGVVDDSQLPKDRFSAERLKGVDSTLKIQPAKLEDSAVYLCASSRGEETQYFGPGTRLLVL.

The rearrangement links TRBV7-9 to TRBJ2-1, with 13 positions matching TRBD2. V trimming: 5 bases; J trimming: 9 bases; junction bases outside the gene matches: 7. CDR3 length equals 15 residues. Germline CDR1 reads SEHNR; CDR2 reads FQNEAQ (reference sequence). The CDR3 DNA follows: TGTGCCAGCAGCAAGGGACTAGCGGGGTTTCTTGAGCAGTTCTTC. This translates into CASSKGLAGFLEQFF.

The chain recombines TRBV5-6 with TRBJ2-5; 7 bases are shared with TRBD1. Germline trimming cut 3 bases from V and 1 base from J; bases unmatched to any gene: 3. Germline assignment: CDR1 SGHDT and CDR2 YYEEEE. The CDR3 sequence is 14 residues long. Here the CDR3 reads CASSSRQGQETQYF. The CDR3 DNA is TGTGCCAGCAGCTCGAGACAGGGCCAAGAGACCCAGTACTTC.

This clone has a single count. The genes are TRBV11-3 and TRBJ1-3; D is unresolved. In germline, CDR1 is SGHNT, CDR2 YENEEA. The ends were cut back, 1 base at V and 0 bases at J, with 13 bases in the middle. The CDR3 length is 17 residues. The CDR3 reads CASSLVAGTPSGNTIYF. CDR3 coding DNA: TGTGCCAGCAGCTTAGTAGCGGGAACCCCCTCTGGAAACACCATATATTTT. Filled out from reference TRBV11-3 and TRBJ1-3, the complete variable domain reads EAGVVQSPRYKIIEKKQPVAFWCNPISGHNTLYWYLQNLGQGPELLIRYENEEAVDDSQLPKDRFSAERLKGVDSTLKIQPAELGDSAVYLCASSLVAGTPSGNTIYFGEGSWLTVV.

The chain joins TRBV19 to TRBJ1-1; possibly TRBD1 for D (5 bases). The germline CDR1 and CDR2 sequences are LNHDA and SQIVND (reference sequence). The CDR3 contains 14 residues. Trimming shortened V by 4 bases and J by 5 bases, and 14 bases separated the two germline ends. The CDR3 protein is CASSTSTVATEAFF. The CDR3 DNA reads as TGTGCCAGTAGTACCTCGACAGTCGCTACTGAAGCTTTCTTT.

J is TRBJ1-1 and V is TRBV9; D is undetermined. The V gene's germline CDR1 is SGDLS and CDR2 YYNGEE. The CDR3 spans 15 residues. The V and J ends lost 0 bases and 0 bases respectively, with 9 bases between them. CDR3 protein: CASSVDVRLNTEAFF. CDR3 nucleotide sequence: TGTGCCAGCAGCGTAGATGTGCGGCTGAACACTGAAGCTTTCTTT. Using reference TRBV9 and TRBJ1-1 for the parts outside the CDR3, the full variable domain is DSGVTQTPKHLITATGQRVTLRCSPRSGDLSVYWYQQSLDQGLQFLIQYYNGEERAKGNILERFSAQQFPDLHSELNLSSLELGDSALYFCASSVDVRLNTEAFFGQGTRLTVV.

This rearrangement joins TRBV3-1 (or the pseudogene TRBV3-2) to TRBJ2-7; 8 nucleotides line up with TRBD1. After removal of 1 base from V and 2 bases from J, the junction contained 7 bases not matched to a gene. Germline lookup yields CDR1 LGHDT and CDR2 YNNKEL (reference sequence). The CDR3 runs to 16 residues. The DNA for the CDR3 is TGTGCCAGCAGCCAAGGGGACAGGTGGACCGCCTACGAGCAGTACTTC. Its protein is CASSQGDRWTAYEQYF.

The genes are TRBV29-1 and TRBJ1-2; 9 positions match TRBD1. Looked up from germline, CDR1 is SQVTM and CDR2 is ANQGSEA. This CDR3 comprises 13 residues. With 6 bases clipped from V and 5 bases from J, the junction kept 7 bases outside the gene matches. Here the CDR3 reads CSVRDRERYGYTF. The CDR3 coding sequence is TGCAGCGTCCGGGACAGGGAGAGGTATGGCTACACCTTC.

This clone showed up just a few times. CDR3 sequence reads: CASSLAREDTGELFF. The CDR3, as DNA: TGTGCCAGCAGCTTAGCGAGGGAGGACACCGGGGAGCTGTTTTTT. The chain couples TRBV7-8 to TRBJ2-2, with D possibly TRBD2 on 6 matching bases. This CDR3 comprises 15 residues. Trimming stripped 0 bases from V and 3 bases from J, with 8 bases between. Germline V gene lookup returns CDR1 SGHVS and CDR2 FQNEAQ.

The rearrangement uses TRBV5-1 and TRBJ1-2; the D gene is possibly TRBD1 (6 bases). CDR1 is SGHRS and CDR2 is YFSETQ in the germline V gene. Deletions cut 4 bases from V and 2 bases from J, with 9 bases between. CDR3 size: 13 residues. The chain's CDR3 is CASSPDRNYGYTF. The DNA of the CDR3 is TGCGCCAGCAGCCCGGACAGAAACTATGGCTACACCTTC.

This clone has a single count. The CDR3 is CASSEDRGLGSPLHF. CDR3 nucleotide sequence: TGTGCCAGCAGTGAAGACAGGGGACTTGGTTCACCCCTCCACTTT. V is TRBV2 and J is TRBJ1-6; TRBD1 matches at 7 bases. Germline values: CDR1 SNHLY, CDR2 FYNNEI. V dropped 1 base and J dropped 9; count of bases not matched to a gene: 6. CDR3 size: 15 residues. Using reference TRBV2 and TRBJ1-6 for the parts outside the CDR3, the full variable domain is EPEVTQTPSHQVTQMGQEVILRCVPISNHLYFYWYRQILGQKVEFLVSFYNNEISEKSEIFDDQFSVERPDGSNFTLKIRSTKLEDSAMYFCASSEDRGLGSPLHFGNGTRLTVT.